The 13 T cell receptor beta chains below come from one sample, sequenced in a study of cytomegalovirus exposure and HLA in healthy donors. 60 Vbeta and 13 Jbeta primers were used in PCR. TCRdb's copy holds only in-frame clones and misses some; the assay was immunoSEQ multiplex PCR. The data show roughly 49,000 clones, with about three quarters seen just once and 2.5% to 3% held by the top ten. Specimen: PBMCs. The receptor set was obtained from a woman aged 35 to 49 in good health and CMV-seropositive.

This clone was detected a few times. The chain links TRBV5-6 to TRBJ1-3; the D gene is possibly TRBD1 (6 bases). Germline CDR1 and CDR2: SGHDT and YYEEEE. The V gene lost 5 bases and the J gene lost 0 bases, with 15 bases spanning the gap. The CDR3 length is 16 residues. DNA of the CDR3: TGTGCCAGCAGGGGGGGACTAGGGGGCTCTGGAAACACCATATATTTT. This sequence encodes CASRGGLGGSGNTIYF.

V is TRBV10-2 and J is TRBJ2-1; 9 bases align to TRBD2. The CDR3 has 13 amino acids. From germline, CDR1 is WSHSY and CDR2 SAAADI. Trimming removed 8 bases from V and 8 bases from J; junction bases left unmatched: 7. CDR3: CASASGDRDEQFF. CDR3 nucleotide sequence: TGCGCCAGCGCTAGCGGGGACCGGGATGAGCAGTTCTTC.

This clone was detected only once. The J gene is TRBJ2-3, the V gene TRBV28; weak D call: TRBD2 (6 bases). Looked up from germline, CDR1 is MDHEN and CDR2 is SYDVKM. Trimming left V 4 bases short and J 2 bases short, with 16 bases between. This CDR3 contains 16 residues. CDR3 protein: CASSSVAAGSTDTQYF. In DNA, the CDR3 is TGTGCCAGCAGTTCAGTAGCGGCGGGCTCCACAGATACGCAGTATTTT.

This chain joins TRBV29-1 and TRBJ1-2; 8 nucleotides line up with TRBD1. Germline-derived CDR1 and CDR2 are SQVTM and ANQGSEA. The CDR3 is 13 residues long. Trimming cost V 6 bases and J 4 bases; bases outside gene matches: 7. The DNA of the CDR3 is TGCAGCGTCCCAGGGGACAGGTCCTATGGCTACACCTTC. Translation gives CSVPGDRSYGYTF.

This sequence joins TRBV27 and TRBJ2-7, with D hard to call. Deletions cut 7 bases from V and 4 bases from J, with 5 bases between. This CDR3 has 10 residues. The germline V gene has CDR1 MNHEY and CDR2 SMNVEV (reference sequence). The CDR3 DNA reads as TGTGCCAGCAATCTTTACGAGCAGTACTTC. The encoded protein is CASNLYEQYF.

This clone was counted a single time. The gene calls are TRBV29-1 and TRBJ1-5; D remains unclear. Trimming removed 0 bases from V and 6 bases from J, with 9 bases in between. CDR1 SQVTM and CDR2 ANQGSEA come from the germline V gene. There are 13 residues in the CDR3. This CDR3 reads CSVEDGVGQPQHF. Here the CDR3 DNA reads TGCAGCGTTGAAGATGGAGTCGGTCAGCCCCAGCATTTT.

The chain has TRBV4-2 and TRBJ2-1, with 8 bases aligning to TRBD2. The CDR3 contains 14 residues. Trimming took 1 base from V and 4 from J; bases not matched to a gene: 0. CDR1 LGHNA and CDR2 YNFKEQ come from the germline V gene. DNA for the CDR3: TGTGCCAGCAGCCAAGGCGGGGGGTACAATGAGCAGTTCTTC. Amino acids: CASSQGGGYNEQFF.

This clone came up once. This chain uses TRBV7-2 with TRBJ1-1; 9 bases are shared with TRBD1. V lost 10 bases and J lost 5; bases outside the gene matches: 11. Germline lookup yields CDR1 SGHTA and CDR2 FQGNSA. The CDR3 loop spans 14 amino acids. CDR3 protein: CATNNGTGHTEAFF. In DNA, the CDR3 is TGTGCCACCAACAACGGGACAGGGCATACTGAAGCTTTCTTT.

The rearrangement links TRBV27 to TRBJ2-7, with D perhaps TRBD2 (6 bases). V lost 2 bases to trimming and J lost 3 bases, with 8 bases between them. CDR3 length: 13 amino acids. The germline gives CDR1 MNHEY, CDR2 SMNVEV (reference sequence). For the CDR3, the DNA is TGTGCCAGCAGTTTAAACGGGGGCTACGAGCAGTACTTC. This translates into CASSLNGGYEQYF.

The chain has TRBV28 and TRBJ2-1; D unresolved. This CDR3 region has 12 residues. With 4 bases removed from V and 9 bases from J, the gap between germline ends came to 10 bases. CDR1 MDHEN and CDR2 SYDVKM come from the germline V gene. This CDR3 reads CASSSLRLEQFF. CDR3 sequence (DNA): TGTGCCAGCAGTTCGCTTAGACTTGAGCAGTTCTTC.

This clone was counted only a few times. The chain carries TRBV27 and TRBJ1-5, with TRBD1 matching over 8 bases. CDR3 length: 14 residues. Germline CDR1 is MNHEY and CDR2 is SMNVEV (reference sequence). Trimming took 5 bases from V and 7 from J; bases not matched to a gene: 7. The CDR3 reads CASSRQGAGQPQHF. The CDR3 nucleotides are TGTGCCAGCAGTCGTCAGGGGGCAGGGCAGCCCCAGCATTTT.

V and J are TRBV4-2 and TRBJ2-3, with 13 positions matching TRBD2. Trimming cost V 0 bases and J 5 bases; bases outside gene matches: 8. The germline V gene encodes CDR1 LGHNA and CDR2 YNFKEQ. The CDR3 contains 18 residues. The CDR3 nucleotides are TGTGCCAGCAGCCAAGATCATAGGACTAGCGGGGGAGGAGATACGCAGTATTTT. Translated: CASSQDHRTSGGGDTQYF.

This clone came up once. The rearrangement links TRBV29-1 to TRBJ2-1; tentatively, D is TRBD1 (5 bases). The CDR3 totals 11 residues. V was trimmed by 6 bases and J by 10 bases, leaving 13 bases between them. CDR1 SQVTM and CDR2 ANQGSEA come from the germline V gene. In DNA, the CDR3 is TGCAGCGTCGACTTCAGGGTCGAGCAGTTCTTC. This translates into CSVDFRVEQFF.